Presented here are 30 T cell receptor beta chains from one specimen sequenced in a study of T cell clonality in common variable immunodeficiency. Clones were read by immunoSEQ multiplex PCR, and TCRdb kept only the in-frame ones, dropping some. The table lists around 45,000 clones, with no singletons. The sequenced material came from peripheral blood mononuclear cells. Receptor source: a person aged 18 to 75 in good health.

About this clone: The read ends 3 residues before the CDR3 terminus; that terminus is restored from the germline J gene. The genes are TRBV2 and TRBJ1-1; 11 nucleotides align to TRBD1. Germline V gene sequence: CDR1 SNHLY, CDR2 FYNNEI. The length of the CDR3 is 14 residues. The trim removed 6 bases at V and 4 bases at J, leaving 4 bases unmatched. The covered CDR3 bases are TGTGCCAGCAGAAGGACAGGGGGCGGCACTGAA. This codes for CASRRTGGGTE. The whole CDR3 reads CASRRTGGGTEAFF. Complete variable domain (other parts from reference TRBV2 and TRBJ1-1): EPEVTQTPSHQVTQMGQEVILRCVPISNHLYFYWYRQILGQKVEFLVSFYNNEISEKSEIFDDQFSVERPDGSNFTLKIRSTKLEDSAMYFCASRRTGGGTEAFFGQGTRLTVV.

This clone was detected many times. The read falls 3 residues short of the CDR3 end, and the missing part is taken from the germline J gene. The chain recombines TRBV5-1 with TRBJ1-5, with TRBD1 matching over 12 bases. Per the germline V gene, CDR1 is SGHRS and CDR2 is YFSETQ. V was pared by 4 bases and J by 5 bases, with 7 bases of the junction left unmatched. This CDR3 is built from 16 residues. CDR3 protein: CASSIGTGGGDQPQHF. The sequenced CDR3 bases are TGCGCCAGCAGCATTGGGACAGGGGGCGGCGATCAGCCC.

This clone has just a few counts. The read stops 3 residues short of the end of the CDR3; the missing end is completed from the germline J gene. The chain couples TRBV11-1 to TRBJ1-1; TRBD1 might be the D (6 bases). The CDR3 totals 14 residues. Trimming left V 4 bases short and J 1 base short, with 10 bases between. Germline CDR1 reads SGHAT; CDR2 reads FQDESV (reference sequence). The sequenced CDR3 bases are TGTGCCAGCAGCTACCTGACAGGGAACACTGAA. Translated: CASSYLTGNTE. The entire CDR3 reads CASSYLTGNTEAFF. Filled out from reference TRBV11-1 and TRBJ1-1, the complete variable domain reads EAEVAQSPRYKITEKSQAVAFWCDPISGHATLYWYRQILGQGPELLVQFQDESVVDDSQLPKDRFSAERLKGVDSTLKIQPAELGDSAMYLCASSYLTGNTEAFFGQGTRLTVV.

This clone was seen ten or more times. Sequencing ends 3 residues short of the CDR3 end; the germline J gene provides the rest. This chain connects TRBV7-6 to TRBJ2-3; D is ambiguous. The ends were cut back, 0 bases at V and 4 bases at J, with 5 bases in the middle. The CDR3 covers 13 residues. Looked up from germline, CDR1 is SGHVS and CDR2 is FNYEAQ. Partial CDR3 DNA: TGTGCCAGCAGCTTAGCAGGGCCAGATACG. Encoded protein: CASSLAGPDT. The whole CDR3 sequence is CASSLAGPDTQYF.

The table lists this clone with many counts. The CDR3 end is not reached by the read, which stops 3 residues before it; the germline J gene fills it in. The gene calls are TRBV7-2 and TRBJ1-2; D uncertain. In germline, CDR1 is SGHTA, CDR2 FQGNSA. Deletions cut 4 bases from V and 4 bases from J, with 13 bases between. The CDR3 has 14 residues. The sequenced part of the CDR3 DNA is TGTGCCAGCAGCTCCCTCCGCGCGGTCTATGGC. Protein product: CASSSLRAVYG. The entire CDR3 reads CASSSLRAVYGYTF.

This clone was counted many times. The DNA ends 3 residues before the CDR3 does, and the rest of the CDR3 is filled in from the germline J gene. This chain joins TRBV20-1 and TRBJ2-1; 8 bases line up with TRBD2. Germline CDR1 reads DFQATT; CDR2 reads SNEGSKA (reference sequence). The CDR3 covers 16 residues. The trim removed 0 bases at V and 0 bases at J, leaving 4 bases unmatched. The CDR3: CSARDPSGSSYNEQFF. CDR3 DNA (partial): TGCAGTGCTAGAGACCCCAGCGGGAGCTCCTACAATGAG.

This clone came up many times. The CDR3 DNA, read in part, is TGTGCCACCAACGAGGGGCCCCAAGAGACC. Protein sequence: CATNEGPQET. The entire CDR3 protein is CATNEGPQETQYF. The J gene is TRBJ2-5, the V gene TRBV18; D might be TRBD1 or TRBD2, each matching 5 bases. The sequence runs out 3 residues before the end of the CDR3; the remainder is reconstructed from the germline J gene. Trimming stripped 10 bases from V and 1 base from J, with 13 bases between. Germline V gives CDR1 KGHSH, CDR2 LQKENI. The CDR3 length is 13 residues.

This clone was seen at least ten times. The CDR3 end falls 3 residues outside the read, so it is completed with the germline J gene. This chain connects TRBV20-1 to TRBJ2-6, with 11 bases fitting TRBD1. Unmatched junction bases numbered 13, after V lost 6 bases and J lost 0 bases. In germline, CDR1 is DFQATT, CDR2 SNEGSKA (reference sequence). The CDR3 loop spans 19 amino acids. CDR3 region: CSAWDRGGKTYSGANVLTF. CDR3 DNA, as far as it was read: TGCAGTGCCTGGGACAGGGGGGGAAAAACCTACTCTGGGGCCAACGTC.

This clone was picked up many times. Sequencing ends 3 residues short of the CDR3 end; the germline J gene provides the rest. V gene TRBV18 combines with J gene TRBJ2-7; D is perhaps TRBD1 (5 bases). Germline CDR1 and CDR2: KGHSH and LQKENI. The V and J ends lost 0 bases and 5 bases respectively, with 14 bases between them. The length of the CDR3 is 15 residues. CDR3 amino acids: CASSPPGPTPDEQYF. Incomplete CDR3 DNA: TGTGCCAGCTCACCACCGGGGCCGACCCCAGACGAG.

This clone has a count of ten or more. The CDR3 extends 3 residues past the end of the read, so its final part is completed from the germline J gene. The chain has TRBV7-6 and TRBJ2-2; D possibly corresponds to TRBD1 (6 bases). Germline CDR1 and CDR2: SGHVS and FNYEAQ. With 5 bases removed from V and 5 bases from J, the gap between germline ends came to 18 bases. This CDR3 contains 16 residues. Here the CDR3 reads CASSHTQGLRTGELFF. The sequenced CDR3 bases are TGTGCCAGCAGCCATACGCAGGGGCTGCGGACCGGGGAG.

This clone came up a few times. The observed sequence ends 3 residues before the CDR3 terminus, with the missing tail filled in from the germline J gene. The chain links TRBV11-3 to TRBJ2-3; 9 bases fit TRBD2. CDR3 size: 14 residues. V gave up 6 bases and J gave up 2 bases; unmatched junction bases: 3. Germline V gene sequence: CDR1 SGHNT, CDR2 YENEEA. The CDR3 protein is CASSSGSNTDTQYF. The CDR3 DNA, read in part, is TGTGCCAGCAGTAGCGGGAGTAACACAGATACG.

This clone was found many times. The sequenced fragment ends 3 residues before the CDR3 boundary, so the rest is inferred from the germline J gene. The rearrangement links TRBV12-3 or TRBV12-4 to TRBJ1-3; TRBD1 might be the D (5 bases). V lost 6 bases and J lost 0, with 15 bases in between. CDR3 length equals 16 residues. The CDR3 here is CASRPRAESSGNTIYF. The sequenced CDR3 bases are TGTGCCAGCAGACCCAGGGCAGAGAGCTCTGGAAACACC.

This clone was detected many times. The read terminates 3 residues before the CDR3 end, so the remaining end is supplied by the germline J gene. The rearrangement uses TRBV5-1 and TRBJ1-6; the match to TRBD1 covers 9 bases. The V segment lost 8 bases and the J segment 8 bases; nucleotides outside the gene matches: 11. The CDR3 is made up of 15 amino acids. CDR1 SGHRS and CDR2 YFSETQ come from the germline V gene. CDR3 bases read: TGCGCCAGTGCCCCGAGGACAGGGGTTGATTCACCC. This gives the protein CASAPRTGVDSP. The complete CDR3 protein is CASAPRTGVDSPLHF.

The sample holds many counts of this clone. The CDR3 goes on 3 residues after the read ends, and that part is filled in from the germline J gene. V usage is TRBV7-9 and J usage is TRBJ1-1, with D possibly matching TRBD1 (6 bases). Germline-derived CDR1 and CDR2 are SEHNR and FQNEAQ (reference sequence). CDR3 length: 13 amino acids. The sequenced CDR3 bases are TGTGCCAGCAGCTCTCCAGGGGTTAGCGAA. Translated, it gives CASSSPGVSE. In full, the CDR3 is CASSSPGVSEAFF. The whole variable domain, remainder taken from reference TRBV7-9 and TRBJ1-1, is DTGVSQNPRHKITKRGQNVTFRCDPISEHNRLYWYRQTLGQGPEFLTYFQNEAQLEKSRLLSDRFSAERPKGSFSTLEIQRTEQGDSAMYLCASSSPGVSEAFFGQGTRLTVV.

In its sample, this clone was seen many times. The read finishes 3 residues shy of the CDR3 end, and the germline J gene is used to complete it. This chain uses TRBV7-2 with TRBJ1-5; D not resolved. Between the trimmed V and J ends, which lost 2 bases and 5 bases, there was a span of 7 bases. CDR1 is SGHTA, CDR2 FQGNSA, per germline. The CDR3 is made up of 13 amino acids. CDR3 bases read: TGTGCCAGCAGCTTAACAGATTATCAGCCC. Its protein product is CASSLTDYQP. The CDR3 in full is CASSLTDYQPQHF.

Ten or more counts support this clone. Read data end 3 residues before the CDR3 end; the end is taken from the germline J gene. This chain uses TRBV29-1 with TRBJ2-7; D possibly matches TRBD1 or TRBD2 (6 bases each). Germline V gene sequence: CDR1 SQVTM, CDR2 ANQGSEA. The CDR3 totals 14 residues. V was trimmed by 7 bases and J by 2 bases, leaving 18 bases between them. The sequenced CDR3 bases are TGCAGCGCCGTGGGGGCGGAGGGGGCCTACGAG. Translating it yields CSAVGAEGAYE. The CDR3 in its entirety is CSAVGAEGAYEQYF.

A word on this clone: Read data end 3 residues before the CDR3 end; the end is taken from the germline J gene. The chain is built from TRBV20-1 and TRBJ2-7, with D possibly TRBD2 on 5 matching bases. CDR3 size: 15 residues. V lost 6 bases and J lost 2, with 20 bases in between. CDR1 is DFQATT and CDR2 is SNEGSKA in the germline V gene (reference sequence). Here the CDR3 reads CSADRPGPGAYEQYF. The DNA read from the CDR3 is TGCAGTGCCGATCGTCCGGGTCCCGGGGCCTACGAG.

There are many counts of this clone. The read terminates 3 residues ahead of where the CDR3 ends, so the germline J gene completes it. V gene TRBV11-2 combines with J gene TRBJ1-1; no clear D gene. Per the germline V gene, CDR1 is SGHAT and CDR2 is FQNNGV. The CDR3 consists of 11 residues. The CDR3 sequence: CASSWSVEAFF. CDR3 bases read: TGTGCCAGCAGCTGGTCAGTGGAA.

This clone appeared many times. The read stops 3 residues short of the end of the CDR3; the missing end is completed from the germline J gene. V gene TRBV15 combines with J gene TRBJ1-3; perhaps TRBD1 as D (5 bases). Germline loops: CDR1 LNHNV, CDR2 YYDKDF (reference sequence). This CDR3 spans 15 amino acids. Trimming cost V 1 base and J 0 bases, with 7 bases left between them. The CDR3 loop reads CATSRVQASGNTIYF. CDR3 DNA, as far as it was read: TGTGCCACCAGCAGAGTACAGGCCTCTGGAAACACC. The full variable domain, completed using reference TRBV15 and TRBJ1-3, is DAMVIQNPRYQVTQFGKPVTLSCSQTLNHNVMYWYQQKSSQAPKLLFHYYDKDFNNEADTPDNFQSRRPNTSFCFLDIRSPGLGDTAMYLCATSRVQASGNTIYFGEGSWLTVV.

This clone was seen many times. Coverage ceases 3 residues before the CDR3 finishes, and the germline J gene fills in the end. The chain recombines TRBV7-8 with TRBJ1-1; the match to TRBD1 covers 7 bases. J was trimmed by 5 bases and V by 5 bases; bases with no gene match: 8. The CDR3 sequence is 14 residues long. CDR1 and CDR2 (germline): SGHVS, FQNEAQ. The CDR3 DNA, read in part, is TGTGCCAGCAGCCTAGGACAGGCAACGACTGAA. Its translation is CASSLGQATTE. The whole CDR3 is CASSLGQATTEAFF.

This clone was seen ten or more times. The CDR3 end is not reached by the read, which stops 3 residues before it; the germline J gene fills it in. V is TRBV20-1 and J is TRBJ2-3; 7 nucleotides agree with TRBD1. This CDR3 is 12 amino acids long. The germline V gene encodes CDR1 DFQATT and CDR2 SNEGSKA (reference sequence). The V and J ends lost 5 bases and 3 bases, in that order; junction bases with no gene match: 2. The sequenced CDR3 bases are TGCAGTGCTCCGGGACAGACAGATACG. Its translation is CSAPGQTDT. The CDR3 in its entirety is CSAPGQTDTQYF.

This clone was seen at least ten times. The sequenced CDR3 bases are TGTGCCAGCAGTGATAGGGGGGGGAGCAATCAGCCC. Translating it yields CASSDRGGSNQP. The entire CDR3 protein reads CASSDRGGSNQPQHF. The genes are TRBV2 and TRBJ1-5; tentative D call: TRBD1 (6 bases). The CDR3 end lies 3 residues beyond the end of the read and is filled in from the germline J gene. V dropped 3 bases and J dropped 1 base, with 10 bases sitting between them. The CDR3 length is 15 residues. Germline lookup yields CDR1 SNHLY and CDR2 FYNNEI.

The table lists this clone with many counts. The read gets to within 3 residues of the CDR3 end, and the germline J gene fills in the rest. V is TRBV6-1 and J is TRBJ1-1; no clear D gene. Trimming took 3 bases from V and 7 from J, leaving 3 bases between them. Germline V gives CDR1 MNHNS, CDR2 SASEGT. The CDR3 covers 10 residues. The covered CDR3 bases are TGTGCCAGCAGTGACTATGAA. Its translation: CASSDYE. In full, the CDR3 reads CASSDYEAFF.

This clone was observed many times. The CDR3 is cut off 3 residues early in the read; its end comes from the germline J gene. The V gene is TRBV7-9, the J gene TRBJ2-3, with 8 bases that match TRBD1. The CDR3 is made up of 15 amino acids. The germline CDR1 and CDR2 sequences are SEHNR and FQNEAQ (reference sequence). V shed 4 bases and J 6 bases; nucleotides not matched to a gene: 9. The sequenced CDR3 bases are TGTGCCAGCAGCTCACCGGGACAGGCCCCCGATACG. This encodes CASSSPGQAPDT. The CDR3 in full is CASSSPGQAPDTQYF.

This clone was recorded many times. Sequencing ends 3 residues short of the CDR3 end; the germline J gene provides the rest. The rearrangement joins TRBV7-9 to TRBJ1-5, with unresolved D. The CDR3 loop spans 15 amino acids. Per germline, CDR1 SEHNR and CDR2 FQNEAQ (reference sequence). V was clipped by 5 bases and J by 0 bases, with 11 bases between them. CDR3 DNA, as far as it was read: TGTGCCAGCAGCCCCTTGGGCTATAGCAATCAGCCC. Translating gives CASSPLGYSNQP. The full CDR3 protein reads CASSPLGYSNQPQHF.

This clone was seen repeatedly, ten times or more. The CDR3 end lies 3 residues beyond the end of the read and is filled in from the germline J gene. The J gene is TRBJ2-7, the V gene TRBV5-1; the D is unclear. The CDR3 runs 15 residues. CDR1 is SGHRS and CDR2 is YFSETQ in the germline V gene. V was clipped by 4 bases and J by 0 bases, with 14 bases between them. CDR3 DNA, as far as it was read: TGCGCCAGCAGCACAGACGCCAGGAGCTCCTACGAG. Protein product: CASSTDARSSYE. The entire CDR3 protein is CASSTDARSSYEQYF.

This clone was recorded at least ten times. The read terminates 3 residues before the CDR3 end, so the remaining end is supplied by the germline J gene. The chain links TRBV6-2 or TRBV6-3 to TRBJ1-1; no reliable D call. The CDR3 sequence is 14 residues long. Germline V gene lookup returns CDR1 MNHEY and CDR2 SVGEGT. The V end lost 6 bases, the J end lost 2 bases, and 13 bases lay between the germline ends. CDR3 DNA (partial): TGTGCCAGCAGCACCAACAACCTCAACACTGAA. This translates into CASSTNNLNTE. The full CDR3 reads CASSTNNLNTEAFF.

This clone appeared many times. The read gets to within 3 residues of the CDR3 end, and the germline J gene fills in the rest. This rearrangement joins TRBV15 to TRBJ2-3; unclear D gene. The CDR3 loop spans 15 amino acids. V lost 0 bases, J lost 6 bases, and 13 bases lay in between. The germline V gene encodes CDR1 LNHNV and CDR2 YYDKDF (reference sequence). CDR3 DNA, as far as it was read: TGTGCCACCAGCAGAGATCGAGAAGGAGCGGATACG. It encodes CATSRDREGADT. In full, the CDR3 reads CATSRDREGADTQYF. The full variable domain, with the rest looked up from reference TRBV15 and TRBJ2-3, is DAMVIQNPRYQVTQFGKPVTLSCSQTLNHNVMYWYQQKSSQAPKLLFHYYDKDFNNEADTPDNFQSRRPNTSFCFLDIRSPGLGDTAMYLCATSRDREGADTQYFGPGTRLTVL.

This clone was seen a handful of times. The read halts 3 residues ahead of the CDR3 end, with the missing end drawn from the germline J gene. The chain is built from TRBV11-1 and TRBJ2-7; 10 bases map to TRBD2. The germline CDR1 and CDR2 sequences are SGHAT and FQDESV (reference sequence). The trim removed 5 bases at V and 4 bases at J, leaving 8 bases unmatched. The length of the CDR3 is 15 residues. This CDR3 is CASSGLAGVEYEQYF. The part of the CDR3 DNA that was read is TGTGCCAGCAGCGGGCTAGCGGGAGTTGAGTACGAG.

This clone occurred many times. The read falls 3 residues short of the CDR3 end, and the missing part is taken from the germline J gene. The chain joins TRBV2 to TRBJ2-7, with 12 bases lining up with TRBD1. Unmatched junction bases numbered 3, after V lost 3 bases and J lost 3 bases. The CDR3 extends over 15 amino acids. Germline-derived CDR1 and CDR2 are SNHLY and FYNNEI. This CDR3 is CASSEGQGANYEQYF. Incomplete CDR3 DNA: TGTGCCAGCAGTGAGGGACAGGGGGCGAACTACGAG.